This T cell receptor (beta chain) was profiled in a study of blood T cell repertoires in COVID-19. Study-wide context: There were acute and convalescent COVID-19 samples, and they came from the United States, Italy and Spain.

Participants had their cohort set by participant-reported clinical history. Losses at the gene ends were 7 bases for V and 0 bases for J; bases not matched to a gene: 5. The length of the CDR3 is 14 residues. CDR1 MNHEY and CDR2 SVGAGI come from the germline V gene. The assay was immunoSEQ multiplex PCR, and TCRdb's table has in-frame clones only and misses some. The sample yields approximately 230,000 clones, around four fifths seen once. Source material: PBMCs or T cells enriched from blood (not recorded which). This TCR derives from a man aged 40-49 years who had recovered from COVID-19. This chain uses TRBV6-5 with TRBJ1-2; TRBD1 matches 7 bases. The CDR3 region is CASTQGGANYGYTF. CDR3 bases: TGTGCCAGCACCCAGGGGGGAGCTAACTATGGCTACACCTTC.